What follows is one T cell receptor (beta chain) and its context. At least ten counts were recorded for this clonotype. The antigen it recognizes is unknown. It has no much larger one-base neighbor in the sample; base qualities were not kept. Trimming accounts for 3 bases at V and 6 bases at J, while the number of junction bases matched to no gene is 10. From the cysteine up to the phenylalanine, the CDR3 has a length of 15 residues. The retained sequence is limited to the CDR3, 45 bases, with the frame set at the first base. For CDR1 and CDR2, the germline V gene (reference sequence) lists LNHNV and YYDKDF. The entry originates in a study of glioma-infiltrating T cells listed by TCRdb under 2016. Broadly, across the study: Glioma tissue, non-neoplastic brain tissue and matched peripheral blood mononuclear cells were used as sources from which TCR alpha- and beta-chain repertoires were sequenced. The paired cohort was made up of three low-grade glioma patients, several primary glioblastoma patients and three non-glioma patients who contributed non-neoplastic brain tissue. To measure divergence between tissue and blood T-cell populations, each tissue-infiltrating repertoire was compared with the peripheral blood repertoire of the same patient. Here is what the overall study found, with its caveats: VJ-independent divergence between tissue and blood was below expectation in non-neoplastic patients but above expectation in all gliomas, especially low-grade gliomas. Very few CDR3 sequences were found to be shared between tissue and blood, and this scarcity was attributed to high CDR3 diversity and limited sampling. Small numbers underpinned the group comparisons: eight or nine glioblastoma patients, three low-grade glioma patients and three non-neoplastic patients.

The iRepertoire nested amplicon-rescue multiplex PCR (arm-PCR) platform was used to amplify TCR alpha and beta CDR3 regions from RNA. One-step reverse transcription and amplification used about 100-400 ng of tissue mRNA or PBMC total RNA as input. Following bead purification, Illumina adapters were added by a secondary multiplex PCR, and the libraries were gel-purified between 200 and 400 bp. Demultiplexing relied on internal 6-nucleotide barcodes carried by the libraries. The libraries were sequenced on an Illumina MiSeq using 2x220 or 2x250 nucleotide paired-end reads. The paper's processing steps were these. Paired reads were merged using FLASH 1.2.11 and were aligned to the GRCh37 human genome using BWA-MEM, after which TRA and TRB reads were extracted. V and J assignment used an IMGT-derived reference of cassette sequences and CDR3 motifs that included pseudogenes. Reads were translated in three frames, and productive CDR3s were defined by a C…FGXG motif without stop codons. Unique combinations of V-J cassette pair and CDR3 amino acid sequence were defined as clonotypes. Reads were filtered by Hamming distance, with the threshold set by the sequence error rate of each sample in mapped regions. The public reads were reprocessed in TCRdb via fastp at Q25 and MiXCR, keeping in-frame beta chains. Each entry is one CDR3 protein sequence, shown with its most common DNA and genes. TCRdb, not the authors, supplied the V and J calls. Present in this sample are about 180,000 distinct CDR3 sequences, more than 35% of which were seen just once. Roughly 5.2% of the sample lies in the top ten.

The chain employs TRBV15 and TRBJ2-7; 8 middle bases align to TRBD2. The material sequenced was glioma tissue, nonneoplastic brain tissue, or PBMCs (not recorded which). The TCR originated in a human donor with low-grade glioma or glioblastoma, undergoing nonglioma brain surgery, or in good health (not recorded which). CDR3 protein: CATSSEAGVGFEQYF. The nucleotides are TGTGCCACCAGCAGTGAAGCGGGAGTCGGTTTCGAGCAGTACTTC. Full variable domain (CDR3 extended with the reference TRBV15 and TRBJ2-7 proteins): DAMVIQNPRYQVTQFGKPVTLSCSQTLNHNVMYWYQQKSSQAPKLLFHYYDKDFNNEADTPDNFQSRRPNTSFCFLDIRSPGLGDTAMYLCATSSEAGVGFEQYFGPGTRLTVT.